What follows describes a single T cell receptor beta chain. Its antigen is unknown. No base qualities exist here, and no much larger clone lies one base off it. Participants were included only if at least one PBMC sample before ART initiation and at least two post-ART samples were available. All participants with HIV were treated in the United States of America. Before DNA extraction, cryopreserved samples of about 1-10 million PBMC were thawed and washed. At the time of the earliest PBMC sample, participants with HIV were aged between roughly 20 and 55 years. Each participant contributed PBMC samples from 1-4 timepoints before ART initiation and 2-8 timepoints after ART initiation, with a median of 7 samples. Serial HIV viral load, CD4+ T-cell count, ART history and demographic data were obtained for every participant. Genomic DNA was extracted from unsorted PBMC with a Qiagen kit on a QIAcube, with processing performed in batches of 12 samples.

These data come from a study of long-term antiretroviral therapy in people with HIV (dated by TCRdb to 2021 to 2024). For the study in its entirety: The earliest samples were collected roughly a decade before the 2015 WHO recommendation for immediate ART, at a time when ART was usually postponed until CD4 counts fell. A retrospective serial study tested whether ART initiation and durable HIV suppression were associated with changes in peripheral blood TRB repertoire composition and diversity. A total of 192 cryopreserved PBMC samples were contributed to the cohort by 30 adults with confirmed HIV infection, with samples collected serially over a mean of roughly six years (range 1-12). Of the roughly 30 participants with HIV, eleven were female. Test extractions of a monoclonal T-cell line alongside fewer than 40 polyclonal samples showed no cross-contamination during QIAcube processing. On the study overall, not on this receptor specifically: Inferences about post-ART repertoire changes are limited because no data were available on ART adherence, viral resistance or therapy changes. Compared with controls, HIV repertoires had narrower CDR3 length ranges, and the network structure pointed to an antigen-experienced repertoire that shifted only slightly toward naive after ART. Starting ART was linked to a significant rise in TRB diversity, yet even with long-term ART the diversity remained significantly lower than in transplant donor controls. The repertoire was dominated across all time points by expanded TRB clones identified before ART initiation, although this dominance was seen to fluctuate and to decrease in many PLHIV after ART. The samples were dated from the mid-2000s to the late 2010s, and the ART regimens that were used may be less effective than current ART regimens. Owing to limited PBMC availability, only the TCR beta chain was sequenced, without alpha chain pairing. Because pre-ART samples had limited cell numbers, unsorted PBMC were profiled rather than sorted CD4+ and CD8+ T cells.

Sequencing of the TRB variable region was done with the immunoSEQ hsTCRB v3.0 assay at survey level resolution. The targeted TRB sequencing depth was about 40,000-55,000 T-cell genomes per sample. An Illumina MiSeq with a v3 150-cycle kit was used to sequence the pooled TRB libraries. Under the source paper's analysis protocol: Repertoire analysis ran in R within a reproducible Nextflow workflow covering QC, data transformation and analysis. Custom analyses were implemented in LymphoSeq2, an R package for AIRR-Seq data exploration. A few samples that produced fewer than 5000 total TRB sequences were removed, so approximately 190 HIV repertoires were analyzed. Among the approximately 190 HIV repertoires that were kept, 59 were collected before ART initiation and 120 to 140 were collected after ART initiation. Repertoires were downsampled to 5000 TRB nucleotide sequences, and summary statistics were averaged over 100 downsampling iterations. The analysis kept only TRB sequences whose CDR3 regions were at least seven amino acids long. Two measures captured diversity: a Shannon entropy-derived clonality score and the Gini coefficient. In the repertoire networks, any two of the top 5000 CDR3 amino acid sequences were connected whenever the two sequences differed by an edit distance of one. Antigen specificity groups and MHC restriction were predicted for TRB CDR3 amino acid sequences with GLIPH2. To flag known associations with CMV, EBV, HIV or tissue antigens, CDR3 amino acid sequences were compared against VDJdb and McPAS-TCR. Pre-ART, post-ART and control groups were compared with Wilcoxon signed-rank tests and Holm-Bonferroni correction. TCRdb provides this immuneACCESS table in a form limited to in-frame rearrangements. Some clones are lacking; in checked studies, under half of them reflect an unresolved V gene, and why the rest are absent is not known. V, J and clone size reflect that table, while D and trimming were determined from the DNA. Here the sample has about 17,000 clones; roughly 77% occur a single time. The ten largest clones take up around 8.3% of the sample.

The starting material was unsorted PBMCs, obtained 0.3 years after starting antiretroviral therapy. This TCR derives from a young man with HIV.

The DNA is as follows: TGTGCCAGCTCCCTCCGGGATGCTTATAATTCACCCCTCCACTTT. This sequence encodes CASSLRDAYNSPLHF. The V and J genes are TRBV6-6 and TRBJ1-6; the D gene identity is not certain. Via the germline V gene (reference sequence), CDR1 is MNHNY and CDR2 SVGAGI. The CDR3 holds 15 amino acids from the cysteine to the phenylalanine. The DNA shown is the 45-base CDR3, in frame from base 1. V is cut by 8 bases and J by 4 bases, and the space between the germline ends is 15 bases.